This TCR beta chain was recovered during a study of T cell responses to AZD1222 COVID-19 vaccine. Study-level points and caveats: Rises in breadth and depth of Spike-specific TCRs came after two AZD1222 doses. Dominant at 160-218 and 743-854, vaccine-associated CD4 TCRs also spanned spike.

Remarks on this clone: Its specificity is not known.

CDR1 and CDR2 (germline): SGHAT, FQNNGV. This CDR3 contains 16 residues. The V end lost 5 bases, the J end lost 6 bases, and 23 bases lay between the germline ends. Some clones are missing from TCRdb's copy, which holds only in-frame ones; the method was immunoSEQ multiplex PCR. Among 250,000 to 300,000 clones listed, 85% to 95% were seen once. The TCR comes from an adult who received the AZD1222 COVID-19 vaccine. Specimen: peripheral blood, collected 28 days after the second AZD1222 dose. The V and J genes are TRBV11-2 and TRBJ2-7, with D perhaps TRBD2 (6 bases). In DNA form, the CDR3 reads TGTGCCAGCAGCCCCCTCTGGGGGGAGTCCCTCCGCGAGCAGTACTTC. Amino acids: CASSPLWGESLREQYF.